What follows is one TCR beta chain and its context. Its antigen is still unknown. Generated by immunoSEQ multiplex PCR, the TCRdb table keeps only in-frame clones and is missing some. The table shows 100,000 to 150,000 clones, with 70% to 90% occurring only once. This CDR3 region has 16 residues. V gave up 2 bases and J gave up 2 bases, with 15 bases separating them. CDR1 is KGHSH, CDR2 LQKENI, per germline. The sample originates from a study of cytotoxic CD8 clonotypes in ibrutinib-treated CLL. The study's findings and limits: Shared public clonotypes were rare, and on treatment they either got smaller or stayed the same.

The V call is TRBV18, the J call TRBJ1-2, with D possibly matching TRBD1 (5 bases). Here the sequenced sample was PBMCs, taken after 24 months of ibrutinib treatment. The sequence derives from a human donor with chronic lymphocytic leukemia. In nucleotides, the CDR3 is TGTGCCAGCTCACCATCCCGAGTTCGGGGGAACTATGGCTACACCTTC. Protein: CASSPSRVRGNYGYTF.